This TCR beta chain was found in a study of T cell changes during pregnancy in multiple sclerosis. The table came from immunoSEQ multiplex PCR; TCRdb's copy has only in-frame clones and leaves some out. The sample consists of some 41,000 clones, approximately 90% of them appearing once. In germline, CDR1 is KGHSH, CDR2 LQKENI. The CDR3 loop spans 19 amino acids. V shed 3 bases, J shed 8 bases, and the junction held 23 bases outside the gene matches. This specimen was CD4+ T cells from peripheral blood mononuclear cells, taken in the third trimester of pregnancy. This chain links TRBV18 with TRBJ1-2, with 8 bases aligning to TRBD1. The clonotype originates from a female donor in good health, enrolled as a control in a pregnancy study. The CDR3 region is CASSPYEGTGSQRVVGYTF. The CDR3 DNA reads TGTGCCAGCTCACCTTACGAGGGGACAGGATCTCAGAGGGTCGTGGGCTACACCTTC.